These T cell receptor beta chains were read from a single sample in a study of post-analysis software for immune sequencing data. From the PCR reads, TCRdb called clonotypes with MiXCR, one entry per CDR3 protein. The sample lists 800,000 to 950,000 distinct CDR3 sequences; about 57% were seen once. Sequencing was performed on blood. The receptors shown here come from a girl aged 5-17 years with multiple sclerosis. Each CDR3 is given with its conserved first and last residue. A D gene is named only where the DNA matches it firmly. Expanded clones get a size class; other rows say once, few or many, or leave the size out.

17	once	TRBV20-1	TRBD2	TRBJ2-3	TGCAGTGCTACCAGCGGGATAGTGGCTTCTAGCACAGATACGCAGTATTTT	CSATSGIVASSTDTQYF
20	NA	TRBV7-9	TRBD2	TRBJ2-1	TGTGCCAGCAGCTTAGAGGGATTCAGGAGGTTAGCGGGAGGAGGCCATGAGCAGTTCTTC	CASSLEGFRRLAGGGHEQFF
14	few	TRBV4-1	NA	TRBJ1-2	TGCGCCAGCAGCCATGATCAGGGGTGGGGTGGCTACACCTTC	CASSHDQGWGGYTF
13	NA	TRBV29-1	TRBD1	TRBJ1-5	TGCAGCGGTGGGGACAGGGGTAATCAGCCCCAGCATTTT	CSGGDRGNQPQHF
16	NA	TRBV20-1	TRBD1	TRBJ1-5	TGCAGTGCTAGAGCACAGGGGGCGATAGGCAATCAGCCCCAGCATTTT	CSARAQGAIGNQPQHF
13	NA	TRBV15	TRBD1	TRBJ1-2	TGTGCCACCAGCAGAGGGACAGGGGATGGCTACACCTTC	CATSRGTGDGYTF
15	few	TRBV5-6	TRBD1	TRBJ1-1	TGTGCCAGCACTCGGACAGGGGCTTCGACAACTGAAGCTTTCTTT	CASTRTGASTTEAFF
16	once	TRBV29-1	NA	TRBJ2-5	TGCAGCGTTGTAGGTCGCGTGACAGTACCTCAAGAGACCCAGTACTTC	CSVVGRVTVPQETQYF
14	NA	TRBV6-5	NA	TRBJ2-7	TGTGCCAGCAGAGGACGCACCTACTCCTACGAGCAGTACTTC	CASRGRTYSYEQYF
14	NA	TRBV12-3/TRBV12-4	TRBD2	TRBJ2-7	TGTGCCAGCAGTTTGGGGGTTAGCGGGGCCGAGCAGTACTTC	CASSLGVSGAEQYF
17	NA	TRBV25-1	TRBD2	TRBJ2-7	TGTGCCAGCAGTGGCTACGGTAGCGGGGGACGTCGAGGGGGGCAGTACTTC	CASSGYGSGGRRGGQYF
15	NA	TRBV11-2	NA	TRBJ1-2	TGTGCCAGCAGCTTAGCCTCTCCGGGAGCCGATGGCTACACCTTC	CASSLASPGADGYTF
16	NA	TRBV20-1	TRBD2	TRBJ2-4	TGCAGTGCAGCGGGACTAGCGGGAGTCGGCTACAATGAGCAGTACTTC	CSAAGLAGVGYNEQYF
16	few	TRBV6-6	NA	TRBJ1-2	TGTGCCAGCTACCCTACTTGGACAGCCCTACCGGGTGGCTACACCTTC	CASYPTWTALPGGYTF
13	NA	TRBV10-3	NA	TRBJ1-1	TGTGCCATCAGTGAGGGTTTTAACACTGAAGCTTTCTTT	CAISEGFNTEAFF
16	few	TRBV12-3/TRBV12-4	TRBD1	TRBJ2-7	TGTGCCAGCAGTTTAGCGAGGGGGACAGGCCCCCACGAGCAGTACTTC	CASSLARGTGPHEQYF
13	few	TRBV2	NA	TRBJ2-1	TGTGCCAGCAGGGAGGGACCCGGTGCTGAGCAGTTCTTC	CASREGPGAEQFF
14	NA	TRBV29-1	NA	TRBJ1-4	TGCAGCGCCGTAGGGCAGGCAGAGGGTGAAAAACTGTTTTTT	CSAVGQAEGEKLFF
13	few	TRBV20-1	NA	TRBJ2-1	TGCAGTGCTAGTAGGAGCTCCTACAATGAGCAGTTCTTC	CSASRSSYNEQFF
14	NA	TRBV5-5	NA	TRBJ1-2	TGTGCCAGCAGCTGGGCCGTCGGAGACTATGGCTACACCTTC	CASSWAVGDYGYTF
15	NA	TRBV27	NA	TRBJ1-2	TGTGCCAGCAGTTTAAAAAGCGGGGCTAACTATGGCTACACCTTC	CASSLKSGANYGYTF
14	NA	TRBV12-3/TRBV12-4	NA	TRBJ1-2	TGTGCCAGCAGTTCTCGGACAGCCTCCTATGGCTACACCTTC	CASSSRTASYGYTF
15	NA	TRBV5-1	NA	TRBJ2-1	TGCGCCAGCAGCACCTCAGAGTTCTCCTACAATGAGCAGTTCTTC	CASSTSEFSYNEQFF
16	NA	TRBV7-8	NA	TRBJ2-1	TGTGCCAGCAGCTTGAGTCCGGGGGCCGGGGGCAATGAGCAGTTCTTC	CASSLSPGAGGNEQFF
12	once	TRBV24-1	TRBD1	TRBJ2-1	TGTGCCACCAGTGACAGGGGGAATGAGCAGTTCTTC	CATSDRGNEQFF
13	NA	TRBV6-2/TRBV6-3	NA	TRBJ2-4	TGTGCCAGCAGTTTTATAGACAGGCTGGAGCAGTACTTC	CASSFIDRLEQYF
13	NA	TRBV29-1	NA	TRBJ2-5	TGCAGCGTCAGCATCCTCGTGGCAGAGACCCAGTACTTC	CSVSILVAETQYF
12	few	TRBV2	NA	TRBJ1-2	TGTGCCAGCAATTGGGGGGAATCGGCTTGCACCTTC	CASNWGESACTF
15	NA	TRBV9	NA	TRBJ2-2	TGTGCCAGCAGCGCCGGGACCCAGAGAACCGGGGAGCTGTTTTTT	CASSAGTQRTGELFF
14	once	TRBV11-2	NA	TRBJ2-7	TGTGCCAGCAGCTTAATTGGCCTAACCTACGAGCAGTACTTC	CASSLIGLTYEQYF
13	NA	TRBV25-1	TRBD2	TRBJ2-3	TGTGCCAGCAGTGAGAGCGGGAGTGATACGCAGTATTTT	CASSESGSDTQYF
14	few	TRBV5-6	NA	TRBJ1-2	TGTGCCAGCAGCAACTATTGGACGGAGGGTGGCTACACCTTC	CASSNYWTEGGYTF